This passage covers 18 T cell receptor beta chains from one sample sequenced in a study of T cell responses to AZD1222 COVID-19 vaccine. Using immunoSEQ multiplex PCR, the repertoire was profiled, and TCRdb retains in-frame clones only, with some absent. The sample has 82,000 or so clones; more than 90% are singletons. The sequencing used peripheral blood, collected on day 0 of AZD1222 vaccination. The receptors come from an adult in good health.

The chain joins TRBV20-1 to TRBJ2-7; no reliable D call. Germline V gene lookup returns CDR1 DFQATT and CDR2 SNEGSKA (reference sequence). The CDR3 is 12 amino acids. Trimming left V 3 bases short and J 2 bases short, with 8 bases between. The CDR3 DNA follows: TGCAGTGCTAGTCGCAGTACCTACGAGCAGTACTTC. Residues: CSASRSTYEQYF.

The V and J genes are TRBV19 and TRBJ1-5, with D possibly being TRBD1 (6 bases). The V end lost 8 bases, the J end lost 3 bases, and 11 bases lay between the germline ends. Per germline, CDR1 LNHDA and CDR2 SQIVND (reference sequence). The CDR3 spans 13 residues. The CDR3 bases are TGTGCCAGTCTAGGGGGATACAATCAGCCCCAGCATTTT. It codes for CASLGGYNQPQHF. Variable domain in full (rest from reference TRBV19 and TRBJ1-5): DGGITQSPKYLFRKEGQNVTLSCEQNLNHDAMYWYRQDPGQGLRLIYYSQIVNDFQKGDIAEGYSVSREKKESFPLTVTSAQKNPTAFYLCASLGGYNQPQHFGDGTRLSIL.

The rearrangement links TRBV11-2 to TRBJ1-1; D is uncertain. With 4 bases removed from V and 5 bases from J, the gap between germline ends came to 11 bases. The CDR3 covers 13 residues. Germline V gene sequence: CDR1 SGHAT, CDR2 FQNNGV. The CDR3 region has the DNA TGTGCCAGCAGCTCCCTGACCGGTACTGAAGCTTTCTTT. Amino acids: CASSSLTGTEAFF.

The gene calls are TRBV2 and TRBJ2-3; D may be TRBD2 (6 bases). Germline V gene sequence: CDR1 SNHLY, CDR2 FYNNEI. V was clipped by 8 bases and J by 10 bases, with 10 bases between them. The CDR3 is made up of 10 amino acids. In nucleotides, the CDR3 is TGTGCCAGCGGGACTGGTGCGCAGTATTTT. It is translated as CASGTGAQYF.

The chain recombines TRBV2 with TRBJ1-1; no definite D call. This CDR3 has 13 residues. V lost 6 bases, J lost 1 base, and 9 bases lay in between. The germline CDR1 and CDR2 sequences are SNHLY and FYNNEI. The CDR3 reads CASSRRRNTEAFF. CDR3 coding DNA: TGTGCCAGCAGCCGAAGGCGGAACACTGAAGCTTTCTTT.

The chain employs TRBV4-3 and TRBJ1-3; no firm D call. Trimming left V 0 bases short and J 4 bases short, with 13 bases between. Germline V gene sequence: CDR1 LGHNA, CDR2 YSLEER. The CDR3 covers 16 residues. CDR3: CASSQDKLDGGNTIYF. CDR3 coding DNA: TGCGCCAGCAGCCAAGATAAGCTGGATGGGGGAAACACCATATATTTT.

V is TRBV11-2 and J is TRBJ2-1; the D gene is possibly TRBD2 (5 bases). The CDR3 spans 12 residues. Trimming cost V 3 bases and J 5 bases, with 5 bases left between them. The germline gives CDR1 SGHAT, CDR2 FQNNGV. CDR3 residues: CASSFGNNEQFF. The CDR3 coding sequence is TGTGCCAGCAGCTTCGGGAACAATGAGCAGTTCTTC.

J is TRBJ1-2 and V is TRBV3-1 (or the pseudogene TRBV3-2); D gene uncertain. Trimming shortened V by 1 base and J by 8 bases, and 23 bases separated the two germline ends. The CDR3 is made up of 17 amino acids. The V gene's germline CDR1 is LGHDT and CDR2 YNNKEL (reference sequence). This CDR3 is CASSQGPRVGLESGYTF. The DNA for the CDR3 is TGTGCCAGCAGCCAAGGGCCACGGGTCGGGTTAGAAAGCGGCTACACCTTC.

The chain recombines TRBV29-1 with TRBJ1-2; the D is unclear. Deletions cut 3 bases from V and 4 bases from J, with 12 bases between. The CDR3 covers 13 residues. Germline lookup yields CDR1 SQVTM and CDR2 ANQGSEA. CDR3 protein: CSVDQEGLYGYTF. The CDR3 coding sequence is TGCAGCGTTGATCAGGAGGGCCTCTATGGCTACACCTTC.

The chain uses TRBV27 and TRBJ2-7; no definite D call. The germline CDR1 and CDR2 sequences are MNHEY and SMNVEV (reference sequence). V was trimmed by 3 bases and J by 6 bases, leaving 12 bases between them. This CDR3 region has 13 residues. The CDR3 here is CASSLGRTLEQYF. The CDR3 DNA is TGTGCCAGCAGTTTGGGCCGGACCCTCGAGCAGTACTTC.

V usage is TRBV27 and J usage is TRBJ2-7, with 9 positions matching TRBD2. Per germline, CDR1 MNHEY and CDR2 SMNVEV (reference sequence). This CDR3 has 17 amino acids. J was trimmed by 2 bases and V by 0 bases; bases with no gene match: 8. The CDR3 loop is CASSLSSASGGPYEQYF. The CDR3 DNA is TGTGCCAGCAGTTTATCCTCTGCGAGCGGGGGGCCCTACGAGCAGTACTTC.

The chain has TRBV28 and TRBJ1-2, with D unresolved. Trimming cost V 6 bases and J 4 bases, with 15 bases left between them. The germline gives CDR1 MDHEN, CDR2 SYDVKM. The CDR3 totals 14 residues. The CDR3, as DNA: TGTGCCAGCAGCCTGACCCAGAACCTCTATGGCTACACCTTC. Encoded protein: CASSLTQNLYGYTF.

J is TRBJ1-3 and V is TRBV9; 9 nucleotides align to TRBD1. The CDR3 runs 15 residues. The V gene's germline CDR1 is SGDLS and CDR2 YYNGEE. Trimming cost V 2 bases and J 4 bases; bases outside gene matches: 4. For the CDR3, the DNA is TGTGCCAGCAGCGTTCAAACAGGGGGCGGAAACACCATATATTTT. Translating gives CASSVQTGGGNTIYF.

This chain joins TRBV5-5 and TRBJ1-3; D ambiguous. V gave up 4 bases and J gave up 0 bases, with 14 bases separating them. Germline V lookup: CDR1 SGHKS, CDR2 YYEKEE (reference sequence). The length of the CDR3 is 16 residues. Here the CDR3 reads CASSPTTLRSGNTIYF. CDR3 coding DNA: TGTGCCAGCAGCCCTACGACTCTACGCTCTGGAAACACCATATATTTT.

The chain joins TRBV7-2 to TRBJ2-2; D possibly corresponds to TRBD1 (5 bases). The ends were cut back, 9 bases at V and 2 bases at J, with 13 bases in the middle. This CDR3 has 14 residues. Germline V gives CDR1 SGHTA, CDR2 FQGNSA. As DNA, the CDR3 is TGTGCCAGTAGCCCGGACATTAACACCGGGGAGCTGTTTTTT. Residues: CASSPDINTGELFF.

The V call is TRBV18, the J call TRBJ2-7, with D possibly TRBD1 on 5 matching bases. This CDR3 has 18 residues. V was clipped by 3 bases and J by 2 bases, with 23 bases between them. Germline loops: CDR1 KGHSH, CDR2 LQKENI. The CDR3 is CASSPRPLLDSVTYEQYF. As DNA, the CDR3 is TGTGCCAGCTCACCTCGCCCTCTATTAGACAGCGTAACCTACGAGCAGTACTTC. Looking up the rest from reference TRBV18 and TRBJ2-7 gives the full variable domain: NAGVMQNPRHLVRRRGQEARLRCSPMKGHSHVYWYRQLPEEGLKFMVYLQKENIIDESGMPKERFSAEFPKEGPSILRIQQVVRGDSAAYFCASSPRPLLDSVTYEQYFGPGTRLTVT.

V and J are TRBV9 and TRBJ2-3, with D possibly matching TRBD2 (6 bases). The germline gives CDR1 SGDLS, CDR2 YYNGEE. The CDR3 extends over 14 amino acids. Between the trimmed V and J ends, which lost 2 bases and 4 bases, there was a span of 11 bases. The CDR3 coding sequence is TGTGCCAGCAGCGTGGGGGGTAGCCCAGATACGCAGTATTTT. Its protein product is CASSVGGSPDTQYF.

The CDR3: CASSQLADGELFF. In DNA, the CDR3 is TGCGCCAGCAGCCAACTAGCGGACGGGGAGCTGTTTTTT. The chain uses TRBV10-1 and TRBJ2-2, with 8 bases aligning to TRBD2. The CDR3 extends over 13 amino acids. Germline V gene data show CDR1 as WNHNN and CDR2 as SYGVQD (reference sequence). J lost 7 bases, V lost 6 bases, and 4 bases had no gene match.